What follows are 8 T cell receptor beta chains derived from one specimen sequenced in a study of vaccination and CD4 T cells after COVID-19. Treatment meaning: approximately 9-day PBMC culture with coronavirus spike peptide pools or control peptides (ViraFEST assay). What these receptors recognize is not known. Sequence data for DNA of cultured CD4+ T cells were generated by the Oncomine TCR Beta short-read assay. One entry per CDR3 protein results from TCRdb running MiXCR on the PCR reads. The data show approximately 19,000 distinct CDR3 sequences, approximately 50% seen once. The sample consisted of CD4+ T cells from blood, cultured in vitro, taken after SARS-CoV-2 vaccination. These receptor sequences come from a human donor who had recovered from COVID-19.

The chain joins TRBV20-1 to TRBJ1-4; D is uncertain. The germline CDR1 and CDR2 sequences are DFQATT and SNEGSKA (reference sequence). V lost 3 bases to trimming and J lost 3 bases, with 11 bases between them. This CDR3 is 14 amino acids long. Here the CDR3 reads CSARSLQSNEKLFF. In DNA, the CDR3 is TGCAGTGCTAGGTCGTTACAGTCTAATGAAAAACTGTTTTTT.

This rearrangement joins TRBV7-2 to TRBJ1-2; TRBD1 is a possible D gene (6 bases). The germline V gene has CDR1 SGHTA and CDR2 FQGNSA. The ends were cut back, 1 base at V and 7 bases at J, with 16 bases in the middle. The CDR3 sequence is 15 residues long. The CDR3 DNA sequence: TGTGCCAGCAGCTTAGTATCTGACAGGAGATCTGGCTACACCTTC. Translation: CASSLVSDRRSGYTF. Complete variable domain (other parts from reference TRBV7-2 and TRBJ1-2): GAGVSQSPSNKVTEKGKDVELRCDPISGHTALYWYRQSLGQGLEFLIYFQGNSAPDKSGLPSDRFSAERTGGSVSTLTIQRTQQEDSAVYLCASSLVSDRRSGYTFGSGTRLTVV.

The gene calls are TRBV10-3 and TRBJ2-7, with 9 bases lining up with TRBD2. V dropped 0 bases and J dropped 0; count of bases not matched to a gene: 0. Germline assignment: CDR1 ENHRY and CDR2 SYGVKD. The CDR3 is 15 residues long. CDR3 nucleotide sequence: TGTGCCATCAGTGAGTCACTAGCGGGCTCCTACGAGCAGTACTTC. Translated, it gives CAISESLAGSYEQYF.

The chain links TRBV5-4 to TRBJ1-1; D is unclear. This CDR3 has 13 residues. The germline CDR1 and CDR2 sequences are SGHNT and YYREEE (reference sequence). Trimming cost V 4 bases and J 2 bases, with 9 bases left between them. The CDR3 sequence: CASSLGGNTEAFF. The CDR3 coding sequence is TGTGCCAGCAGCCTGGGAGGAAACACTGAAGCTTTCTTT. Full variable domain (remainder filled in from reference TRBV5-4 and TRBJ1-1): ETGVTQSPTHLIKTRGQQVTLRCSSQSGHNTVSWYQQALGQGPQFIFQYYREEENGRGNFPPRFSGLQFPNYSSELNVNALELDDSALYLCASSLGGNTEAFFGQGTRLTVV.

This clonotype was detected once. J is TRBJ1-5 and V is TRBV19; D remains unclear. In germline, CDR1 is LNHDA, CDR2 SQIVND (reference sequence). V was clipped by 5 bases and J by 0 bases, with 11 bases between them. The CDR3 is 15 amino acids. The CDR3 sequence: CASSPRADSNQPQHF. DNA for the CDR3: TGTGCCAGTAGTCCGAGGGCAGATAGCAATCAGCCCCAGCATTTT.

This chain links TRBV7-3 with TRBJ2-2; no clear D gene. The ends were cut back, 1 base at V and 2 bases at J, with 8 bases in the middle. This CDR3 is built from 15 residues. Germline CDR1 is SGHTA and CDR2 is FQGTGA. The CDR3 sequence: CASSLNGFNTGELFF. The CDR3 nucleotides are TGTGCCAGCAGCTTAAACGGTTTTAACACCGGGGAGCTGTTTTTT.

This rearrangement joins TRBV27 to TRBJ1-1; D is perhaps TRBD1 (6 bases). V was shortened by 2 bases and J by 0 bases, with 7 bases between the two germline ends. In germline, CDR1 is MNHEY, CDR2 SMNVEV (reference sequence). This CDR3 is built from 14 residues. CDR3: CASSLTGLNTEAFF. The CDR3 nucleotides read TGTGCCAGCAGTTTAACAGGGCTGAACACTGAAGCTTTCTTT.

This clonotype occurred a few times. The chain combines TRBV6-1 with TRBJ2-2; possibly TRBD2 for D (5 bases). This CDR3 contains 13 residues. Germline V gives CDR1 MNHNS, CDR2 SASEGT. V lost 5 bases and J lost 7, with 11 bases in between. In DNA form, the CDR3 reads TGTGCCAGCAGTCGACGGGAAAACGGGGAGCTGTTTTTT. It specifies CASSRRENGELFF.